This T cell receptor beta chain was documented in a study of T cells after yellow fever vaccination (dated 2019 in TCRdb). For context, the study as a whole: Memory subsets (EM, EMRA, CM and Tscm) were sorted on a BD FACS Aria III using CD3, CD45RA, CCR7 and CD95 staining. The SMART-Seq v4 Ultra Low Input RNA kit was used to prepare libraries from fractions with low cell numbers. To follow T-cell clones before and after both primary and booster YFV17D yellow fever vaccination, bulk TCR alpha and beta repertoires underwent longitudinal sequencing. Two healthy male donors, one aged 18 to 30 and one aged 30 to 40 years, made up the cohort. Bulk PBMC replicates and cell subsets were isolated from blood drawn at multiple timepoints before and after both primary and secondary immunization. Memory subsets were sorted on days 0, 15 and 45 and at 18 months after primary vaccination, and on days 0, 15 and 45 after the 30-year booster. The research as a whole found: The study included only two donors, which limits how far the findings can be generalized. Because abundant contaminating clonotypes from the bulk population could be contained in FACS-sorted repertoires, computational filtering was required. A small share of clonotypes was detected in both CD4 and CD8 compartments, with the overlap likely arising from convergent recombination. In the sorted memory subsets on day 0, nearly all of the vaccine-responding clonotypes fell below detection. After the booster, most of the clones that had expanded following primary vaccination were detected again (roughly 96% of CD4 and 80% to 90% of CD8), which suggests that memory was broadly maintained. The secondary T-cell response was weaker than the primary response but faster, peaking on day 5 instead of day 15.

The sample holds many counts of this clonotype. The input lacks base qualities; no much larger clone sits a single base away. The instrument was an Illumina NovaSeq 6000. TCR cDNA was synthesized by 5'RACE template switching, which introduced a universal primer site and unique molecular identifiers. cDNA synthesis was primed from both the TCR alpha and TCR beta constant segments. Libraries were amplified in two PCR steps, with sample barcodes and sequencing adapters added in the second step. Sequencing of libraries was performed on Illumina HiSeq 2500 (2x100 bp) or NovaSeq (2x150 bp). The original pipeline was this. MIGEC was used to demultiplex reads and collapse the reads into UMI consensus sequences, and MiXCR was used for V(D)J alignment. Vaccine-responding clonotypes were identified with edgeR using replicate PBMC samples, with FDR below 0.01 and a log2 fold change above 5 up to day 15 being required. Each bulk clonotype was labeled CD4 or CD8 based on which sequenced repertoire, CD4 or CD8, contained the clonotype at higher abundance. Clonotype frequencies in memory subsets were weighted by FACS-sorted cell numbers to estimate each clone's distribution across memory phenotypes. Through fastp at Q25 and MiXCR, TCRdb rebuilt clones from the public reads, retaining in-frame beta chains. Every CDR3 protein is listed once, alongside the most common genes and DNA of its rows. These V and J calls rely on TCRdb rather than the paper's analysis. The sample table shows about 58,000 distinct CDR3 sequences, and about 5% are seen once. The leading ten clones occupy roughly a third of the sample.

Explained via the paper, the treatment or condition label denotes: live attenuated yellow fever vaccine strain. PBMCs were isolated from peripheral blood using a standard Ficoll-Paque protocol. For sorted memory subsets, RNA extraction was done with the RNeasy Micro Kit. V is cut back by 3 bases and J by 5 bases, with 6 bases in the junction unmatched. The germline V gene encodes CDR1 MNHEY and CDR2 SMNVEV (reference sequence). Its CDR3 holds 15 amino acids, cysteine through phenylalanine. The sequence is cut down to CDR3 DNA, 45 bases in frame from base 1. The sequencing here drew on PBMCs, either bulk or a sorted T-cell subset (CD4+, CD8+, memory, or dextramer-sorted; not recorded which), taken on the day of the yellow fever booster vaccination. The origin of this receptor is a young man who received the YFV17D yellow fever vaccine. The chain is encoded by TRBV27 joined to TRBJ2-5; the central 10 bases match TRBD1. The nucleotide sequence is TGTGCCAGCAGTTTGGGGACAGGGGTGGTGGAGACCCAGTACTTC. Its protein is CASSLGTGVVETQYF.